This TCR beta chain was identified during a study of shared clonotypes between healthy human individuals. The study's findings and limits: Among a few donors, about 4.6% of naive CD4 clonotypes were found in common.

The CDR3 is made up of 16 amino acids. The germline gives CDR1 LGHNA, CDR2 YNFKEQ. With 0 bases clipped from V and 3 bases from J, the junction kept 7 bases outside the gene matches. The naive CD8 fraction comprised CD45RO-negative cells positively selected for CCR7 and excluded terminally differentiated effector memory CD45RA+ cells. Deep was the level used in running the assay. The input for sorted-subset replicate PCRs was 200 to 250 ng DNA, tens of thousands of T cell genomes. Using immunoSEQ multiplex PCR, the repertoire was profiled, and TCRdb retains in-frame clones only, with some absent. The sample holds around 550,000 clones, 90% to 95% seen once. Note on this clone: What it recognizes is unknown.

The sequenced material came from naive CD8+ T cells sorted from blood. The rearrangement joins TRBV4-2 to TRBJ2-7; 8 positions match TRBD2. This clonotype originated in a woman in her 30s in good health. In DNA, the CDR3 is TGTGCCAGCAGCCAAGATTCCAGCGGGAGTATCTACGAGCAGTACTTC. Translating it yields CASSQDSSGSIYEQYF.